Below are 16 T cell receptor beta chains sequenced from a single sample in a study of blood T cell repertoires in COVID-19. The data were produced by immunoSEQ multiplex PCR, yet TCRdb's version contains in-frame clones alone and is incomplete. The sample records about 53,000 clones, 80% to 90% being singletons. The sample was peripheral blood. The receptors shown here come from a man aged 45-65 years with acute or convalescent COVID-19.

The chain uses TRBV10-3 and TRBJ1-6; the D is unclear. The germline CDR1 and CDR2 sequences are ENHRY and SYGVKD. The ends were cut back, 5 bases at V and 0 bases at J, with 11 bases in the middle. The CDR3 is made up of 16 amino acids. The CDR3 here is CAISKEKSSYNSPLHF. The CDR3 DNA reads TGTGCCATCAGTAAGGAGAAAAGCTCCTATAATTCACCCCTCCACTTT.

V and J are TRBV24-1 and TRBJ2-6, with 10 bases identical to TRBD1. The J segment lost 3 bases and the V segment lost 3 bases, leaving 10 bases of the junction unmatched. This CDR3 is 19 amino acids long. The germline gives CDR1 KGHDR, CDR2 SFDVKD. CDR3 nucleotide sequence: TGTGCCACCAGTGATGTCTTGGGACAGGGGTCAGGTGGGGCCAACGTCCTGACTTTC. Translating it yields CATSDVLGQGSGGANVLTF.

This clone is a singleton in its sample. The chain recombines TRBV18 with TRBJ1-5, with unresolved D. This CDR3 comprises 15 residues. Germline-derived CDR1 and CDR2 are KGHSH and LQKENI. Trimming pared 5 bases from V and 3 bases from J, leaving 14 bases between. For the CDR3, the DNA is TGTGCCAGCTCAGAGGGAGTGGGCCTCAATCAGCCCCAGCATTTT. It yields the protein CASSEGVGLNQPQHF.

The V gene is TRBV18, the J gene TRBJ2-3; D gene uncertain. This CDR3 contains 14 residues. The V and J ends lost 3 bases and 3 bases respectively, with 10 bases between them. The germline gives CDR1 KGHSH, CDR2 LQKENI. The CDR3 DNA is TGTGCCAGCTCACCCCCCGTGCAGACAGATACGCAGTATTTT. Its protein product is CASSPPVQTDTQYF.

The chain recombines TRBV9 with TRBJ1-2; a weak D match, TRBD1 (6 bases). The CDR3 extends over 14 amino acids. Trimming left V 3 bases short and J 5 bases short, with 14 bases between. Germline V gene lookup returns CDR1 SGDLS and CDR2 YYNGEE. CDR3 protein: CASSAQGSLYGYTF. CDR3 sequence (DNA): TGTGCCAGCAGCGCGCAGGGGTCCCTGTATGGCTACACCTTC.

J is TRBJ2-1 and V is TRBV6-5, with D perhaps TRBD1 (8 bases). With 6 bases removed from V and 7 bases from J, the gap between germline ends came to 19 bases. This CDR3 region has 15 residues. Germline V lookup: CDR1 MNHEY, CDR2 SVGAGI. DNA of the CDR3: TGTGCCAGCAGCATAGACAGGGGAGGGAGGAATGAGCAGTTCTTC. It specifies CASSIDRGGRNEQFF.

The CDR3 nucleotides are TGTGCCAGCAGCGTAGACAGGGGGTATGGCTACACCTTC. Translated: CASSVDRGYGYTF. This sequence joins TRBV9 and TRBJ1-2; 8 bases line up with TRBD1. Germline V CDR1 and CDR2: SGDLS, YYNGEE. There are 13 residues in the CDR3. The J segment lost 5 bases and the V segment lost 0 bases, leaving 0 bases of the junction unmatched. Drawing the rest from reference TRBV9 and TRBJ1-2, the complete variable domain is DSGVTQTPKHLITATGQRVTLRCSPRSGDLSVYWYQQSLDQGLQFLIQYYNGEERAKGNILERFSAQQFPDLHSELNLSSLELGDSALYFCASSVDRGYGYTFGSGTRLTVV.

This clone has a single count. The chain carries TRBV2 and TRBJ1-2, with TRBD1 matching over 7 bases. Germline loops: CDR1 SNHLY, CDR2 FYNNEI. The CDR3 extends over 13 amino acids. The V gene end was trimmed by 7 bases and the J gene end by 3 bases; junction bases not matched to a gene: 5. CDR3 sequence (DNA): TGTGCCAGCACCGAAACAGGGGACTATGGCTACACCTTC. It specifies CASTETGDYGYTF.

CDR3 in DNA: TGCGCCAGCAGCAAAAGAAACGGGACAGAGCCACCCTCAAATGGTAACACCGGGGAGCTGTTTTTT. This encodes CASSKRNGTEPPSNGNTGELFF. This chain links TRBV5-1 with TRBJ2-2; TRBD1 matches 7 bases. The germline V gene encodes CDR1 SGHRS and CDR2 YFSETQ. The length of the CDR3 is 22 residues. V lost 4 bases, J lost 2 bases, and 26 bases stayed unmatched.

This chain uses TRBV25-1 with TRBJ2-1, with 10 bases matching TRBD2. The V segment lost 6 bases and the J segment 4 bases; nucleotides outside the gene matches: 6. The CDR3 consists of 15 residues. CDR1 and CDR2 (germline): MGHDK, SYGVNS. CDR3 sequence reads: CASSGGLAEYNEQFF. CDR3 bases: TGTGCCAGCAGCGGAGGACTAGCGGAGTACAATGAGCAGTTCTTC.

This clone came up once. The chain uses TRBV11-2 and TRBJ2-1; 10 bases map to TRBD2. The trim removed 1 base at V and 9 bases at J, leaving 9 bases unmatched. The CDR3 is made up of 16 amino acids. Per the germline V gene, CDR1 is SGHAT and CDR2 is FQNNGV. CDR3 residues: CASSLGPTSGIGEQFF. The DNA for the CDR3 is TGTGCCAGCAGCTTAGGACCTACTAGCGGGATCGGTGAGCAGTTCTTC.

This sequence joins TRBV3-1 (or the pseudogene TRBV3-2) and TRBJ2-7; the D gene is possibly TRBD1 (5 bases). The CDR3 is made up of 17 amino acids. CDR1 and CDR2 from the germline V gene are LGHDT and YNNKEL (reference sequence). Deletions cut 1 base from V and 5 bases from J, with 21 bases between. The CDR3 sequence is CASSQVGEGQFPHEQYF. The CDR3 DNA follows: TGTGCCAGCAGCCAAGTGGGTGAAGGACAATTCCCCCACGAGCAGTACTTC.

The rearrangement joins TRBV7-8 to TRBJ2-7, with D possibly matching TRBD2 (5 bases). The germline V gene has CDR1 SGHVS and CDR2 FQNEAQ. This CDR3 spans 13 amino acids. The V end was cut by 10 bases, the J end by 0 bases, with 13 bases between. CDR3 bases: TGTGCCACCGAGGGCTTTACCTCCTACGAGCAGTACTTC. It specifies CATEGFTSYEQYF.

The chain links TRBV27 to TRBJ1-6; 8 bases match TRBD1. The J segment lost 9 bases and the V segment lost 8 bases, leaving 3 bases of the junction unmatched. This CDR3 comprises 12 residues. Germline CDR1 reads MNHEY; CDR2 reads SMNVEV (reference sequence). The CDR3 DNA reads TGTGCCAGCGGACAGGGTAGTTCACCCCTCCACTTT. Encoded protein: CASGQGSSPLHF.

The DNA of the CDR3 is TGTGCCAGCAGGCGGCCAGGACAGGCTAACTATGGCTACACCTTC. This gives the protein CASRRPGQANYGYTF. V usage is TRBV28 and J usage is TRBJ1-2, with 7 bases aligning to TRBD1. This CDR3 has 15 amino acids. Germline CDR1 is MDHEN and CDR2 is SYDVKM. The V gene end was trimmed by 6 bases and the J gene end by 0 bases; junction bases not matched to a gene: 7.

The sample holds one count of this clone. V usage is TRBV9 and J usage is TRBJ1-1, with 7 bases identical to TRBD1. Germline V CDR1 and CDR2: SGDLS, YYNGEE. CDR3 length: 14 residues. V was pared by 0 bases and J by 4 bases, with 3 bases of the junction left unmatched. Here the CDR3 DNA reads TGTGCCAGCAGCGTAGACAGGGGAGGCACTGAAGCTTTCTTT. It is translated as CASSVDRGGTEAFF.